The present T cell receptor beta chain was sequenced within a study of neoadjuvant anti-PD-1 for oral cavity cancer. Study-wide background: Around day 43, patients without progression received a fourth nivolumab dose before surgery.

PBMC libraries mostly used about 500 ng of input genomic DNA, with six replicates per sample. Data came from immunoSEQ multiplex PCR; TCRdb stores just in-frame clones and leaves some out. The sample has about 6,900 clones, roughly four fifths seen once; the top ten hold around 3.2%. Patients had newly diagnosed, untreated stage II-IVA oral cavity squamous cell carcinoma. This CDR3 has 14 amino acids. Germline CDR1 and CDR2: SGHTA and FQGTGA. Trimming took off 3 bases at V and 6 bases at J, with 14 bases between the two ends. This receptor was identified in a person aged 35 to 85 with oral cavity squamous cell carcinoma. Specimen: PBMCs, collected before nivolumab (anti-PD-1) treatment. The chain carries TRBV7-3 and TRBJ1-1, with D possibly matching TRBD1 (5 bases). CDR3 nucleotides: TGTGCCAGCAGCTTGCATGTGGGGCTCTCTGAAGCTTTCTTT. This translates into CASSLHVGLSEAFF.